Presented here are 23 T cell receptor beta chains from one specimen sequenced in a study of blood T cells in healthy people across ages. A J-beta primer mix and a sample-barcoded 5' primer were used in a second PCR of roughly 6 to 11 cycles. TCRdb processed the 5' RACE reads anew with MiXCR; each CDR3 protein has one entry. The sample lists some 1,800,000 distinct CDR3 sequences, about two fifths occurring once. Specimen: blood. The receptors were gathered from a human donor in good health.

This chain connects TRBV3-1 to TRBJ2-5, with TRBD1 matching 9 bases. The DNA end is a closer match to TRBJ2-7, so the J assignment may be wrong. CDR1 and CDR2 from the germline V gene are LGHDT and YNNKEL (reference sequence). CDR3 length: 15 amino acids. CDR3 nucleotides: TGTGCCAGCAGCCCACAGGGGGCCTTGACTGGCGAGCAGTACTTC. Amino acids: CASSPQGALTGEQYF.

This clonotype was recorded at least ten times. The chain links TRBV6-2 or TRBV6-3 to TRBJ2-1; 13 nucleotides match TRBD2. The CDR3 covers 19 residues. Per the germline V gene, CDR1 is MNHEY and CDR2 is SVGEGT. Losses at the gene ends were 6 bases for V and 8 bases for J; bases not matched to a gene: 19. This CDR3 reads CASRTPTSGGPRSPDEQFF. As DNA, the CDR3 is TGTGCCAGCAGAACCCCGACTAGCGGGGGGCCCCGAAGCCCCGATGAGCAGTTCTTC.

The chain is built from TRBV13 and TRBJ2-7; 7 bases fit TRBD1. CDR3 length: 15 residues. V lost 5 bases to trimming and J lost 4 bases; unmatched junction nucleotides: 11. Per the germline V gene, CDR1 is PRHDT and CDR2 is FYEKMQ (reference sequence). CDR3: CASSIGTVFAYEQYF. DNA for the CDR3: TGTGCCAGCAGCATCGGGACAGTTTTTGCTTACGAGCAGTACTTC.

The gene calls are TRBV6-1 and TRBJ1-2, with D possibly being TRBD1 (6 bases). The CDR3 contains 15 residues. V was cut by 8 bases and J by 4 bases, with 20 bases left in between. Germline-derived CDR1 and CDR2 are MNHNS and SASEGT. CDR3 sequence: CASFPETGFGYGYTF. CDR3 DNA: TGTGCCAGCTTCCCCGAAACAGGGTTTGGCTATGGCTACACCTTC.

The rearrangement uses TRBV12-3 or TRBV12-4 and TRBJ1-5; maybe TRBD1 (5 bases). The V end lost 6 bases, the J end lost 5 bases, and 17 bases lay between the germline ends. CDR3 length: 15 amino acids. As DNA, the CDR3 is TGTGCCAGCAGCCCCGGTGGAGGGGTCCATCAGCCCCAGCATTTT. Amino acid sequence: CASSPGGGVHQPQHF.

The V call is TRBV7-9, the J call TRBJ1-1; D might be TRBD1 (6 bases). CDR1 is SEHNR and CDR2 is FQNEAQ in the germline V gene (reference sequence). This CDR3 comprises 16 residues. V dropped 0 bases and J dropped 0 bases, with 11 bases sitting between them. The CDR3 here is CASSLAVGQMNTEAFF. Here the CDR3 DNA reads TGTGCCAGCAGCTTAGCGGTAGGACAGATGAACACTGAAGCTTTCTTT. The full variable domain, rest sourced from reference TRBV7-9 and TRBJ1-1, is DTGVSQNPRHKITKRGQNVTFRCDPISEHNRLYWYRQTLGQGPEFLTYFQNEAQLEKSRLLSDRFSAERPKGSFSTLEIQRTEQGDSAMYLCASSLAVGQMNTEAFFGQGTRLTVV.

The chain combines TRBV7-9 with TRBJ2-7; possibly TRBD2 for D (6 bases). The CDR3 extends over 15 amino acids. V lost 6 bases, J lost 3 bases, and 18 bases lay in between. Germline CDR1 reads SEHNR; CDR2 reads FQNEAQ (reference sequence). DNA of the CDR3: TGTGCCAGCAGTCAATCCTACGGGGGATACTACGAGCAGTACTTC. Its translation: CASSQSYGGYYEQYF.

This sequence joins TRBV7-2 and TRBJ2-7; a weak D match, TRBD1 (6 bases). The germline V gene encodes CDR1 SGHTA and CDR2 FQGNSA. Trimming took 1 base from V and 3 from J, leaving 10 bases between them. This CDR3 spans 14 amino acids. CDR3 amino acids: CASSLEQGIYEQYF. DNA of the CDR3: TGTGCCAGCAGCTTAGAACAGGGAATCTACGAGCAGTACTTC.

The rearrangement joins TRBV11-3 to TRBJ2-3, with D unresolved. The CDR3 length is 15 residues. V lost 5 bases and J 3 bases, leaving 15 bases between the germline ends. Germline V gene sequence: CDR1 SGHNT, CDR2 YENEEA. The DNA of the CDR3 is TGTGCCAGCAGCCCCCCGGCCGTAGGGACAGATACGCAGTATTTT. Translated, it gives CASSPPAVGTDTQYF.

This clonotype turned up a few times. The chain links TRBV5-6 to TRBJ2-7; a weak D match, TRBD2 (5 bases). This CDR3 contains 15 residues. Germline assignment: CDR1 SGHDT and CDR2 YYEEEE. V was shortened by 4 bases and J by 0 bases, with 14 bases between the two germline ends. The CDR3 region is CASSLGSWSSYEQYF. DNA for the CDR3: TGTGCCAGCAGCCTGGGGAGTTGGAGCTCCTACGAGCAGTACTTC.

The CDR3 reads CARGRDPGYTF. CDR3 in DNA: TGTGCCCGGGGGAGGGATCCTGGCTACACCTTC. The chain employs TRBV30 and TRBJ1-2, with a weak D call TRBD1 (5 bases). The CDR3 totals 11 residues. Germline CDR1 is GTSNPN and CDR2 is SVGIG (reference sequence). With 8 bases removed from V and 7 bases from J, the gap between germline ends came to 14 bases.

The chain couples TRBV5-1 to TRBJ1-1; D remains unclear. The CDR3 length is 15 residues. V was pared by 4 bases and J by 6 bases, with 19 bases between. Germline CDR1 reads SGHRS; CDR2 reads YFSETQ. The chain's CDR3 is CASSPDPRGPSEAFF. CDR3 in DNA: TGCGCCAGCAGCCCGGACCCCAGAGGGCCCTCTGAAGCTTTCTTT.

The chain is built from TRBV5-1 and TRBJ1-4; D remains ambiguous. Germline V gene data show CDR1 as SGHRS and CDR2 as YFSETQ. Between the trimmed V and J ends, which lost 0 bases and 5 bases, there was a span of 5 bases. This CDR3 comprises 13 residues. The CDR3 nucleotides are TGCGCCAGCAGCTTGGAAGAAAATGAAAAACTGTTTTTT. Translating gives CASSLEENEKLFF.

This rearrangement joins TRBV20-1 to TRBJ2-4; D call uncertain. Germline values: CDR1 DFQATT, CDR2 SNEGSKA (reference sequence). The CDR3 loop spans 15 amino acids. V lost 0 bases and J 13 bases, leaving 22 bases between the germline ends. The CDR3 bases are TGCAGTGCTAGAGATCTAGGGTTCTTGAGGTACGGGCAGTACTTC. It codes for CSARDLGFLRYGQYF.

This clonotype was counted a few times. The chain couples TRBV10-3 to TRBJ2-6; no reliable D call. V lost 8 bases and J 4 bases, leaving 12 bases between the germline ends. The CDR3 loop spans 14 amino acids. Germline loops: CDR1 ENHRY, CDR2 SYGVKD. The CDR3 loop reads CAIQSRTGANVLTF. For the CDR3, the DNA is TGTGCCATCCAATCCAGAACAGGGGCCAACGTCCTGACTTTC.

This clonotype was counted only a few times. The rearrangement joins TRBV11-3 to TRBJ1-1, with D hard to call. CDR1 is SGHNT, CDR2 YENEEA, per germline. The length of the CDR3 is 15 residues. Trimming shortened V by 0 bases and J by 4 bases, and 12 bases separated the two germline ends. CDR3 sequence: CASSLDSSPGTEAFF. DNA for the CDR3: TGTGCCAGCAGCTTAGATTCGAGCCCGGGCACTGAAGCTTTCTTT.

The chain employs TRBV7-2 and TRBJ1-2; D unresolved. The V and J ends lost 5 bases and 5 bases respectively, with 24 bases between them. Germline V lookup: CDR1 SGHTA, CDR2 FQGNSA. The CDR3 spans 17 residues. The DNA of the CDR3 is TGTGCCAGCAGCCGCGGAGTGGCCGGCCCTACCACGTATGGCTACACCTTC. It encodes CASSRGVAGPTTYGYTF.

The chain combines TRBV5-5 with TRBJ1-4, with D perhaps TRBD1 (5 bases). The CDR3 is made up of 17 amino acids. In germline, CDR1 is SGHKS, CDR2 YYEKEE (reference sequence). V was cut by 5 bases and J by 1 base, with 18 bases left in between. The CDR3 here is CASSHTPGLLTNEKLFF. The DNA for the CDR3 is TGTGCCAGCAGTCATACCCCGGGACTGTTAACTAATGAAAAACTGTTTTTT.

This clonotype was observed many times. This chain connects TRBV7-2 to TRBJ2-1, with unresolved D. V was trimmed by 0 bases and J by 0 bases, leaving 6 bases between them. This CDR3 has 15 amino acids. Germline V gives CDR1 SGHTA, CDR2 FQGNSA. CDR3 sequence (DNA): TGTGCCAGCAGCTTAGCCGTCAGCTCCTACAATGAGCAGTTCTTC. Translated, it gives CASSLAVSSYNEQFF.

This clonotype was recorded a few times. The chain employs TRBV29-1 and TRBJ1-2, with TRBD1 matching over 9 bases. J was trimmed by 2 bases and V by 5 bases; bases with no gene match: 15. The CDR3 consists of 17 residues. Germline-derived CDR1 and CDR2 are SQVTM and ANQGSEA. The CDR3 DNA reads TGCAGCGTTAGTCGCCTTAACCCCGGGACAGGGAACTATGGCTACACCTTC. It translates to CSVSRLNPGTGNYGYTF.

Here the CDR3 DNA reads TGCAGCGTGGCCCAGGGACAGGGGGCCGATGAGCAGTTCTTC. Translated, it gives CSVAQGQGADEQFF. The J gene is TRBJ2-1, the V gene TRBV29-1; 12 bases are a match to TRBD1. Germline loops: CDR1 SQVTM, CDR2 ANQGSEA. The CDR3 is 14 residues long. V shed 6 bases, J shed 8 bases, and the junction held 8 bases outside the gene matches.

This clonotype was seen a handful of times. The CDR3 region is CATGRGTGPSYEQYF. CDR3 DNA sequence: TGTGCCACTGGGCGCGGGACAGGGCCCTCCTACGAGCAGTACTTC. The chain uses TRBV7-9 and TRBJ2-7; 9 positions agree with TRBD1. The CDR3 has 15 amino acids. The germline V gene encodes CDR1 SEHNR and CDR2 FQNEAQ (reference sequence). Trimming took 10 bases from V and 0 from J; bases not matched to a gene: 10.

The chain has TRBV6-1 and TRBJ1-2; a possible D gene is TRBD1 (5 bases). V was clipped by 2 bases and J by 8 bases, with 21 bases between them. CDR1 MNHNS and CDR2 SASEGT come from the germline V gene. The CDR3 covers 16 residues. This chain's CDR3 is CASSEKGTDKGHGYTF. CDR3 coding DNA: TGTGCCAGCAGTGAAAAAGGAACGGACAAGGGCCACGGCTACACCTTC.